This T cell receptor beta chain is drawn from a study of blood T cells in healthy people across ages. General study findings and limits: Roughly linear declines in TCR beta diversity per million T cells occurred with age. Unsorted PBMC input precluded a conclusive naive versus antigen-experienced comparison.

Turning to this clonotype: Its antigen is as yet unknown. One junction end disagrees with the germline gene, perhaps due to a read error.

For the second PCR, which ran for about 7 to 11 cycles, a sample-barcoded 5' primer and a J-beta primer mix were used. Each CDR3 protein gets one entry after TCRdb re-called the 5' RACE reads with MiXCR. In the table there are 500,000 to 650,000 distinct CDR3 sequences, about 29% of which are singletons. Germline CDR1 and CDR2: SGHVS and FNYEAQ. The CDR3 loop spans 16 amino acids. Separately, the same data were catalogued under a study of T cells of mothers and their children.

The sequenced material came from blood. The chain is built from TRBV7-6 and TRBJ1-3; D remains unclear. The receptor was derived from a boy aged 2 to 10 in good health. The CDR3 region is CAGSLVGSTQGNTIYF. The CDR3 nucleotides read TGTGCCGGCAGCTTAGTTGGGTCAACGCAAGGAAACACCATATATTTT.